The 23 T cell receptor beta chains reported below all come from one sample, sequenced in a study of blood T cell repertoires in COVID-19. Profiling relied on immunoSEQ multiplex PCR, and the TCRdb table lists in-frame clones only, not all of them. The sample lists approximately 160,000 clones, approximately 82% occurring once. Sequencing was done on a sample of PBMCs or T cells enriched from blood (not recorded which). Receptor source: a woman aged 50 to 65 who had recovered from COVID-19.

This clone was picked up a small number of times. The rearrangement uses TRBV4-2 and TRBJ2-2, with D tentatively TRBD1 (6 bases). The CDR3 is 17 amino acids. Trimming took 4 bases from V and 0 from J, leaving 15 bases between them. Germline values: CDR1 LGHNA, CDR2 YNFKEQ. The CDR3 nucleotides are TGTGCCAGCAGCCCGGCCCCGGGACAAACGAACACCGGGGAGCTGTTTTTT. It is translated as CASSPAPGQTNTGELFF.

V is TRBV4-1 and J is TRBJ1-4; 7 positions match TRBD1. This CDR3 has 16 amino acids. After removal of 2 bases from V and 3 bases from J, the junction contained 6 bases not matched to a gene. CDR1 is MGHRA, CDR2 YSYEKL, per germline. CDR3 coding DNA: TGCGCCAGCAGCCAACCTACCGGGACAGCTAATGAAAAACTGTTTTTT. Encoded protein: CASSQPTGTANEKLFF.

The V gene is TRBV4-1, the J gene TRBJ1-1; D remains ambiguous. CDR3 length equals 14 residues. The germline V gene encodes CDR1 MGHRA and CDR2 YSYEKL. Between the trimmed V and J ends, which lost 3 bases and 5 bases, there was a span of 13 bases. DNA of the CDR3: TGCGCCAGCAGCCATCCCCCGGCCGGGACTGAAGCTTTCTTT. Translating it yields CASSHPPAGTEAFF.

The chain has TRBV12-2 and TRBJ2-7; TRBD1, as called in the table, went unchecked against the DNA. TRBV12-2 represents a pseudogene. The CDR3 consists of 16 residues. The CDR3 DNA reads as TGTGCAAGTCGCCTAACAGGGGGTGCTAGGACCTACGAGCAGTACGTC. Protein product: CASRLTGGARTYEQYV.

V gene TRBV11-2 combines with J gene TRBJ2-5; D unresolved. The CDR3 has 12 residues. Germline loops: CDR1 SGHAT, CDR2 FQNNGV. The germline V and J ends were trimmed by 3 bases and 5 bases, with 7 bases remaining between them. CDR3 loop: CASSLSGETQYF. The CDR3 DNA reads TGTGCCAGCAGCTTGTCTGGCGAGACCCAGTACTTC.

The chain is built from TRBV14 and TRBJ1-3; D ambiguous. Germline V gene lookup returns CDR1 SGHDN and CDR2 FVKESK. This CDR3 comprises 15 residues. The V gene lost 3 bases and the J gene lost 1 base, with 10 bases spanning the gap. The CDR3 DNA reads TGTGCCAGCAGCCACCTACCGCTGTCTGGAAACACCATATATTTT. Its translation is CASSHLPLSGNTIYF.

This clone was seen a few times. The rearrangement uses TRBV19 and TRBJ1-1, with D perhaps TRBD1 (6 bases). CDR1 is LNHDA, CDR2 SQIVND, per germline (reference sequence). This CDR3 contains 13 residues. V gave up 6 bases and J gave up 5 bases, with 13 bases separating them. The CDR3 protein is CASRLLQGTEAFF. The CDR3 DNA follows: TGTGCCAGTAGGCTGCTACAGGGAACTGAAGCTTTCTTT.

The V and J genes are TRBV2 and TRBJ2-4; 7 bases match TRBD2. With V trimmed by 5 bases and J by 8 bases, 12 bases remained unmatched. The CDR3 runs to 15 residues. Germline values: CDR1 SNHLY, CDR2 FYNNEI. CDR3 bases: TGTGCCAGCAGTAGGGGAGGGGCCCTGGCGGACATTCAGTACTTC. Protein: CASSRGGALADIQYF.

The rearrangement uses TRBV7-9 and TRBJ2-6; tentative D call: TRBD1 (6 bases). CDR1 is SEHNR, CDR2 FQNEAQ, per germline (reference sequence). Trimming cost V 5 bases and J 4 bases, with 30 bases left between them. The CDR3 consists of 21 residues. CDR3 bases: TGTGCCAGCAGCACCCAGGGGCCTCCGGGACAACCTCGGACCGGGGCCAACGTCCTGACTTTC. Amino acids: CASSTQGPPGQPRTGANVLTF.

This rearrangement joins TRBV7-2 to TRBJ2-3; possible D gene TRBD2, 5 bases. The CDR3 contains 14 residues. In germline, CDR1 is SGHTA, CDR2 FQGNSA. V lost 6 bases and J lost 1, with 11 bases in between. CDR3 residues: CASRRGPRTDTQYF. The CDR3 DNA reads TGTGCCAGCAGGCGCGGGCCCCGCACAGATACGCAGTATTTT.

This clone has a handful of counts. CDR3 DNA sequence: TGTGCCAGCTCACTCGACAGGGGGTCCGGATCTAACTATGGCTACACCTTC. As protein: CASSLDRGSGSNYGYTF. The V gene is TRBV18, the J gene TRBJ1-2, with TRBD1 identical over 9 bases. J gave up 0 bases and V 4 bases, and 9 bases lay outside the gene matches. This CDR3 contains 17 residues. CDR1 KGHSH and CDR2 LQKENI come from the germline V gene. The full variable domain, completed using reference TRBV18 and TRBJ1-2, is NAGVMQNPRHLVRRRGQEARLRCSPMKGHSHVYWYRQLPEEGLKFMVYLQKENIIDESGMPKERFSAEFPKEGPSILRIQQVVRGDSAAYFCASSLDRGSGSNYGYTFGSGTRLTVV.

The genes are TRBV20-1 and TRBJ2-7, with D maybe TRBD2 (6 bases). The CDR3 is 13 amino acids. V was trimmed by 3 bases and J by 6 bases, leaving 15 bases between them. CDR1 is DFQATT and CDR2 is SNEGSKA in the germline V gene (reference sequence). CDR3: CSASQGRGFEQYV. DNA for the CDR3: TGCAGTGCTAGTCAGGGACGGGGGTTCGAGCAGTACGTC.

This sequence joins TRBV19 and TRBJ2-1; 12 bases agree with TRBD2. Trimming at V came to 4 bases and at J to 6 bases, leaving 4 bases not matched to a gene. This CDR3 has 15 amino acids. The germline V gene has CDR1 LNHDA and CDR2 SQIVND (reference sequence). As DNA, the CDR3 is TGTGCCAGTAGTACCCCTAGCGGGGGGGCCAATGAGCAGTTCTTC. Translation gives CASSTPSGGANEQFF.

Only a few counts were recorded for this clone. The rearrangement uses TRBV5-1 and TRBJ2-1; 12 bases align to TRBD2. This CDR3 has 16 amino acids. J gave up 4 bases and V 5 bases, and 7 bases lay outside the gene matches. Germline V gene lookup returns CDR1 SGHRS and CDR2 YFSETQ. The DNA for the CDR3 is TGCGCCAGCAGAAACGAACTAGCGGGAGGATACAATGAGCAGTTCTTC. Translated: CASRNELAGGYNEQFF.

The chain employs TRBV19 and TRBJ2-3, with TRBD2 matching over 13 bases. The ends lost 1 base at V and 9 bases at J; junction bases unmatched: 10. The V gene's germline CDR1 is LNHDA and CDR2 SQIVND (reference sequence). This CDR3 comprises 17 residues. For the CDR3, the DNA is TGTGCCAGTAGTATAGCCGGGACTAGCGGGGTACGTAGCACGCAGTATTTT. This codes for CASSIAGTSGVRSTQYF.

The rearrangement joins TRBV6-1 to TRBJ2-5; 9 bases align to TRBD2. Germline CDR1 MNHNS, CDR2 SASEGT. After removal of 2 bases from V and 1 base from J, the junction contained 5 bases not matched to a gene. CDR3 length equals 16 residues. CDR3 protein: CASSEMAGGPQETQYF. The CDR3 nucleotides read TGTGCCAGCAGTGAAATGGCGGGGGGGCCCCAAGAGACCCAGTACTTC.

The chain couples TRBV11-2 to TRBJ2-7, with 10 bases lining up with TRBD1. Losses at the gene ends were 6 bases for V and 5 bases for J; bases not matched to a gene: 7. The V gene's germline CDR1 is SGHAT and CDR2 FQNNGV. The CDR3 is 14 residues long. The CDR3 region is CASRPGQGKDEQYV. The CDR3 nucleotides are TGTGCCAGCAGACCGGGACAGGGGAAGGACGAGCAGTACGTC.

This chain joins TRBV11-2 and TRBJ2-7; tentative D call: TRBD1 (6 bases). The CDR3 is 14 amino acids. Germline V CDR1 and CDR2: SGHAT, FQNNGV. V shed 2 bases and J shed 3 bases, with 11 bases lying between them. CDR3 sequence (DNA): TGTGCCAGCAGCTTATTTACAGGGCACTACGAGCAGTACGTC. Translated: CASSLFTGHYEQYV.

The rearrangement links TRBV9 to TRBJ2-5, with D possibly TRBD2 on 6 matching bases. The CDR3 runs to 16 residues. The V and J ends lost 2 bases and 2 bases respectively, with 16 bases between them. Germline loops: CDR1 SGDLS, CDR2 YYNGEE. DNA for the CDR3: TGTGCCAGCAGCGTCTTACCCGGAGGGGCACAAGAGACCCAGTACTTC. Translation: CASSVLPGGAQETQYF.

The V call is TRBV5-1, the J call TRBJ2-3; D gene unclear. Germline-derived CDR1 and CDR2 are SGHRS and YFSETQ. The CDR3 consists of 16 residues. V was trimmed by 5 bases and J by 0 bases, leaving 16 bases between them. CDR3 loop: CASRIGNGFSTDTQYF. In DNA, the CDR3 is TGCGCCAGCAGAATCGGTAACGGGTTCAGCACAGATACGCAGTATTTT.

The V call is TRBV6-2 or TRBV6-3, the J call TRBJ1-1, with TRBD1 matching over 10 bases. The ends lost 4 bases at V and 5 bases at J; junction bases unmatched: 7. The CDR3 covers 15 residues. Germline lookup yields CDR1 MNHEY and CDR2 SVGEGT. This CDR3 is CASSSQTGGGTEAFF. For the CDR3, the DNA is TGTGCCAGCAGTTCCCAGACAGGGGGCGGGACTGAAGCTTTCTTT.

V usage is TRBV15 and J usage is TRBJ2-1, with D perhaps TRBD2 (6 bases). Germline V gives CDR1 LNHNV, CDR2 YYDKDF (reference sequence). The V end was cut by 7 bases, the J end by 5 bases, with 9 bases between. The CDR3 is 12 amino acids. The CDR3 loop reads CATNQRDNEQFF. Written as DNA, the CDR3 is TGTGCCACCAATCAGCGGGACAATGAGCAGTTCTTC.

The chain combines TRBV11-3 with TRBJ2-2; D unclear. Germline lookup yields CDR1 SGHNT and CDR2 YENEEA. Trimming pared 3 bases from V and 0 bases from J, leaving 8 bases between. The CDR3 extends over 15 amino acids. Here the CDR3 DNA reads TGTGCCAGCAGCTTGATGGCATCGAACACCGGGGAGCTGTTTTTT. This sequence encodes CASSLMASNTGELFF.